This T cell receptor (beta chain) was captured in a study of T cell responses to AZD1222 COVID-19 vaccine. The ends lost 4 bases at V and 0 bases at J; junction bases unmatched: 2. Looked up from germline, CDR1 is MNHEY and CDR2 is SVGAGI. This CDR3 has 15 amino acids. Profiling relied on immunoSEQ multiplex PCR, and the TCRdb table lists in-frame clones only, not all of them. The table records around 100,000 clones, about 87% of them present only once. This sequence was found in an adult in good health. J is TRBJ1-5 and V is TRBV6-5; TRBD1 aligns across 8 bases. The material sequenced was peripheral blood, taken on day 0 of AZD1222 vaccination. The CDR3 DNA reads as TGTGCCAGCAGTTCGACAGGGGCTAGCAATCAGCCCCAGCATTTT. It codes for CASSSTGASNQPQHF.